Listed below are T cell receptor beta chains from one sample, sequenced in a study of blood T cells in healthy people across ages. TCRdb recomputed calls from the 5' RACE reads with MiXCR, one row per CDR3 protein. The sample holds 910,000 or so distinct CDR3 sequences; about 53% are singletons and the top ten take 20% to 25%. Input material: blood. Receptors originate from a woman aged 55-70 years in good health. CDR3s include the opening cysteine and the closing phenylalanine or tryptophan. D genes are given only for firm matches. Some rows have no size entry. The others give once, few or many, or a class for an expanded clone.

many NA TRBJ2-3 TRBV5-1 CASSPGLSTDTQYF TGCGCCAGCAGCCCGGGACTTAGCACAGATACGCAGTATTTT
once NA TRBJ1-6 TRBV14 CASSHEGRSSYNSPLHF TGTGCCAGCAGCCATGAAGGACGGAGCTCCTATAATTCACCCCTCCACTTT
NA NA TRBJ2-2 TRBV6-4 CASTPLQGTGELFF TGTGCCAGCACACCCCTCCAAGGTACCGGGGAGCTGTTTTTT
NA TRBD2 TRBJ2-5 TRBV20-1 CSAPGLAEDRLETQYF TGCAGTGCCCCGGGACTAGCGGAGGATCGACTGGAGACCCAGTACTTC
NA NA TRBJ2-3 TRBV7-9 CASSLAREGDTQYF TGTGCCAGCAGCTTAGCCAGGGAAGGAGATACGCAGTATTTT
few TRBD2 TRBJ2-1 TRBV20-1 CSARLLAGPYNEQFF TGCAGTGCTAGACTCTTAGCGGGACCCTACAATGAGCAGTTCTTC
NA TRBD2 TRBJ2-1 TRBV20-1 CSALQLAGGDEQFF TGCAGTGCGCTTCAACTAGCGGGGGGAGATGAGCAGTTCTTC
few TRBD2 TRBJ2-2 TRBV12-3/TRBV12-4 CASSFSAGGVTGELFF TGTGCCAGCAGTTTTTCAGCGGGAGGTGTCACCGGGGAGCTGTTTTTT
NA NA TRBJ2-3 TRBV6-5 CASKGLGTDTQYF TGTGCCAGCAAAGGCCTAGGCACAGATACGCAGTATTTT
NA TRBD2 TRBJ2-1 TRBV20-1 CSARRPGLAGAEQFF TGCAGTGCTAGGAGACCGGGACTAGCGGGAGCGGAGCAGTTCTTC
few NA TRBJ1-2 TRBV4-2 CASSQEGRESYGYTF TGTGCCAGCAGCCAAGAGGGCAGGGAAAGTTATGGCTACACCTTC
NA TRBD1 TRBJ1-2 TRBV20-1 CSASLIHGQGGYGYTF TGCAGTGCTAGCCTTATACACGGACAGGGGGGATATGGCTACACCTTC
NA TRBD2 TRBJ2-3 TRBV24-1 CATSAAGVSTDTQYF TGTGCCACCAGTGCCGCGGGAGTTAGCACAGATACGCAGTATTTT
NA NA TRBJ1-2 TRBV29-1 CSVDASGRSLGYTF TGCAGCGTTGATGCCAGCGGGAGGTCCCTCGGCTACACCTTC
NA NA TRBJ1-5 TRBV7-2 CASSFVPGSNQPQHF TGTGCCAGCAGCTTCGTTCCCGGGTCAAATCAGCCCCAGCATTTT
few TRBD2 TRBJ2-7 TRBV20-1 CSAPRGLAGGPHEQYF TGCAGTGCACCCCGGGGACTAGCGGGAGGGCCGCACGAGCAGTACTTC
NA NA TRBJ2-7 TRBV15 CATSRDRTATYEQYF TGTGCCACCAGCAGAGATAGGACAGCAACCTACGAGCAGTACTTC
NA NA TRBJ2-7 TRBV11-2 CASSSLTRQVFYEQYF TGTGCCAGCAGCTCGCTTACGAGACAGGTTTTCTACGAGCAGTACTTC
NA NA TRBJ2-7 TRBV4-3 CASSQVRASEQYF TGCGCCAGCAGCCAAGTTAGGGCCTCTGAGCAGTACTTC
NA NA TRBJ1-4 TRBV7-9 CASSFLENSEKLFF TGTGCCAGCAGCTTTTTAGAGAACTCCGAAAAACTGTTTTTT
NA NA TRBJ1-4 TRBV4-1 CASSQGRPYEKLFF TGCGCCAGCAGCCAAGGGCGACCTTATGAAAAACTGTTTTTT
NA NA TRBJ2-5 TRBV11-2 CASSSIPAGLQETQYF TGTGCCAGCAGCTCAATCCCGGCAGGGCTCCAAGAGACCCAGTACTTC
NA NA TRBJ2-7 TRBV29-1 CSVSGARAEYEQYF TGCAGCGTTTCCGGGGCCCGGGCGGAATACGAGCAGTACTTC
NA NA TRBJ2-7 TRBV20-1 CSAMDGTSYEQYF TGCAGTGCTATGGACGGAACTTCCTACGAGCAGTACTTC
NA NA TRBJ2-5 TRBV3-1 CASSPRQWYRETQYF TGTGCCAGCAGCCCCCGACAGTGGTATCGAGAGACCCAGTACTTC
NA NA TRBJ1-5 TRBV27 CASSRFSGGRLGNQPQHF TGTGCCAGCAGCCGATTTTCGGGGGGGCGGTTGGGCAATCAGCCCCAGCATTTT
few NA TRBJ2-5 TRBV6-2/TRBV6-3 CASSYSTQTQYF TGTGCCAGCAGTTACTCGACCCAGACCCAGTACTTC
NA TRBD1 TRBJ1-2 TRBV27 CASSRDRVGYTF TGTGCCAGCAGTAGAGACAGGGTTGGCTACACCTTC
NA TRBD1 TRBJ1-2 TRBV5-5 CASSLAQGGNYGYTF TGTGCCAGCAGCTTGGCGCAGGGGGGAAACTATGGCTACACCTTC
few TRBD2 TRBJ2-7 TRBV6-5 CASSRGLVIYEQYF TGTGCCAGCAGCCGGGGACTAGTAATCTACGAGCAGTACTTC
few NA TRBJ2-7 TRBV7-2 CASSLAGGGGVYEQYF TGTGCCAGCAGCTTAGCCGGAGGCGGTGGCGTGTACGAGCAGTACTTC
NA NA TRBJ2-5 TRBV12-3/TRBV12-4 CASSLRTGLQETQYF TGTGCCAGCAGTTTAAGGACGGGGTTGCAAGAGACCCAGTACTTC
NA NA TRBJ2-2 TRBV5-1 CASSAEGGRNTGELFF TGCGCCAGCAGCGCCGAAGGGGGACGGAACACCGGGGAGCTGTTTTTT
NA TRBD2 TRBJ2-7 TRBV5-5 CASSLRVLAGSYEQYF TGTGCCAGCAGCTTGAGAGTACTAGCGGGATCGTACGAGCAGTACTTC
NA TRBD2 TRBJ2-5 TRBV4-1 CASSHRTSGRTSWETQYF TGCGCCAGCAGCCACCGGACTAGCGGGAGGACATCCTGGGAGACCCAGTACTTC
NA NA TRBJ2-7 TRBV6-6 CASSGNGDEQYF TGTGCCAGCAGCGGGAATGGCGACGAGCAGTACTTC
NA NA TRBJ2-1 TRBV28 CASTKRGDEQFF TGTGCCAGCACCAAAAGGGGGGATGAGCAGTTCTTC
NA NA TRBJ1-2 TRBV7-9 CASRGGRSNYGYTF TGTGCCAGCAGGGGGGGTCGTTCTAACTATGGCTACACCTTC
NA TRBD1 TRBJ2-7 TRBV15 CATSRTGVLSYEQYF TGTGCCACCAGTAGGACAGGGGTATTGTCCTACGAGCAGTACTTC
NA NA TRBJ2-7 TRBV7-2 CASSVGGYAYEQYF TGTGCCAGCAGCGTAGGGGGATACGCCTACGAGCAGTACTTC
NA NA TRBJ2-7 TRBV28 CASSFFYREVPYEQYF TGTGCCAGCAGTTTTTTCTACAGGGAGGTCCCCTACGAGCAGTACTTC
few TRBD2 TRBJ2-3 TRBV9 CASSPRGSGVTDTQYF TGTGCCAGCAGCCCCCGCGGTAGCGGGGTCACAGATACGCAGTATTTT
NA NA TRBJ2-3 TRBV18 CASSTKGSLSNTQYF TGTGCCAGCTCAACTAAGGGTTCGCTTTCGAATACGCAGTATTTT
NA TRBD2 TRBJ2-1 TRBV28 CASSPRTSGSGPYNEQFF TGTGCCAGCAGCCCCCGGACTAGCGGGAGTGGACCCTACAATGAGCAGTTCTTC
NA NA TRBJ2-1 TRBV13 CASSLAWTVLEYNEQFF TGTGCCAGCAGCTTAGCGTGGACGGTCCTTGAATACAATGAGCAGTTCTTC
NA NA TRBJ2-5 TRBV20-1 CSATSQETQYF TGCAGTGCGACTAGCCAAGAGACCCAGTACTTC
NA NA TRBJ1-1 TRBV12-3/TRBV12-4 CASSPASRANTEAFF TGTGCCAGCAGTCCAGCAAGCCGGGCCAACACTGAAGCTTTCTTT
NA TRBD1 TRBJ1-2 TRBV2 CASSEAGQEYYGYTF TGTGCCAGCAGTGAAGCGGGACAGGAGTACTATGGCTACACCTTC
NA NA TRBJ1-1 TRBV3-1 CASSQETVNTEAFF TGTGCCAGCAGCCAAGAAACCGTGAACACTGAAGCTTTCTTT
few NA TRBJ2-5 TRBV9 CASSVVPGMETQYF TGTGCCAGCAGCGTAGTCCCAGGGATGGAGACCCAGTACTTC
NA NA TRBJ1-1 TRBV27 CASSFGGSTEAFF TGTGCCAGCAGTTTTGGGGGGTCCACTGAAGCTTTCTTT
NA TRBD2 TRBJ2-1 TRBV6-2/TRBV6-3 CASSYSKTSGRVTFYNEQFF TGTGCCAGCAGTTACTCTAAGACTAGCGGGAGGGTTACTTTCTACAATGAGCAGTTCTTC
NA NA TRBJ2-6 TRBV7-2 CASRSQGAGANVLTF TGTGCCAGCAGATCACAGGGCGCTGGGGCCAACGTCCTGACTTTC
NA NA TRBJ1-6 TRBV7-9 CASSLIFSRDSGSPLHF TGTGCCAGCAGCTTAATCTTCTCCAGGGATTCTGGATCACCCCTCCACTTT
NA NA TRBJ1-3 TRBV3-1 CASSQAKTDPGNTIYF TGTGCCAGCAGCCAAGCGAAGACAGACCCTGGAAACACCATATATTTT